Detailed here is one T cell receptor (beta chain). This clone was picked up one time. The target of this receptor is not known. It has no much larger one-base neighbor in the sample; base qualities were not kept. Reading from cysteine to phenylalanine, the CDR3 counts 14 amino acids. Only CDR3 DNA remains: 42 bases, in frame from the first base. Trimming takes 4 bases from V and 5 bases from J, and the germline ends sit 13 bases apart. Via the germline V gene, CDR1 is SGHRS and CDR2 YFSETQ. Patients with a history of autoimmune disease or receiving systemic immunosuppression were excluded from the trial. Peripheral blood for TCR sequencing was collected from all dose cohorts at baseline, on cycle 4 day 1, and on cycle 7 day 1. The samples were drawn from a first-in-human, open-label, multicenter phase I dose-escalation trial of ivuxolimab. The trial enrolled adults with locally advanced or metastatic head and neck squamous cell, hepatocellular, melanoma or renal cell carcinoma. Before TCR sequencing, CD4+ and CD8+ T cells were separately sorted from peripheral blood.

This sample is drawn from a study of OX40 agonist ivuxolimab in advanced cancers. For the study in its entirety: Ivuxolimab, which targeted the costimulatory receptor OX40 (CD134), was an agonistic, fully human IgG2 monoclonal antibody. Partial responses occurred in three dose-escalation patients: two with cutaneous melanoma and one with hepatocellular carcinoma. Of the roughly 54 dose-escalation patients, hepatocellular carcinoma was present in about 20, melanoma in around 15, renal cell carcinoma in 9 and head and neck cancer in 9. The paper reports the monotherapy dose-escalation portion (N = 52 patients) of the phase I ivuxolimab trial. Intravenous ivuxolimab was administered to patients every 2 weeks at six dose levels: 0.01, 0.1, 0.3, 1.5, 3 and 10 mg/kg. Patients were allowed to have had prior anti-PD-1, anti-PD-L1 or anti-CTLA-4 therapy, and 40% of the dose-escalation patients had been treated with checkpoint inhibitors. The dose-escalation cohort was about 83% male with a mean age of approximately 59 years, ranging from roughly 20 to 80. Peripheral TCRbeta sequencing was intended to test whether TCR sequence diversity was altered and clonal T-cell expansion was caused by ivuxolimab.

Genomic DNA was extracted from sorted cells for sequencing of the TCRbeta CDR3 region. TCRbeta CDR3 regions were sequenced using the immunoSEQ Assay. TCRdb took this table from immuneACCESS and kept in-frame rearrangements with V and J called. Such tables lack part of the clones; where checked against another copy, unresolved V genes explain under half of the gap, and the rest is unexplained. Across this sample there are 65,000 to 90,000 clones, with almost 85% seen only once. The ten largest clones represent approximately 5% of the sample. The study at large found these results: Low levels of normalized T-cell clonal expansion were also shown by some nonresponding patients. Partial responders in the 0.1-3.0 mg/kg groups had among the lowest normalized peripheral clonal expansion, especially among CD8+ T cells. After ivuxolimab, CD8+ T cells had more expanded clones than CD4+ T cells on average. The antigen specificity of the peripheral T cells that underwent clonal expansion was not determined. Clonal expansion of both CD4+ and CD8+ blood T cells was observed from baseline to week 6 at doses 0.1 to 3.0 mg/kg.

The chain employs TRBV5-1 and TRBJ2-1, with a weak D call of TRBD1 (6 bases match). The sequenced sample was CD4+ or CD8+ T cells sorted from blood, obtained in a trial of the OX40 agonist ivuxolimab. The clonotype comes from an adult with an advanced solid tumor such as melanoma, head and neck, liver or kidney cancer. The DNA sequence is TGCGCCAGCAGCCCCACTGGGGGCAACAATGAGCAGTTCTTC. Its protein reads: CASSPTGGNNEQFF.